The clone carrying this T cell receptor beta chain showed up just once. The entry originates in a study of cytotoxic CD8 clonotypes in ibrutinib-treated CLL. V gave up 3 bases and J gave up 4 bases, with 7 bases separating them. Germline CDR1 is DFQATT and CDR2 is SNEGSKA (reference sequence). The CDR3 runs 11 residues. Method: immunoSEQ multiplex PCR; TCRdb's copy keeps in-frame clones and lacks some. The sample has about 49,000 clones, approximately 51% seen once. This chain joins TRBV20-1 and TRBJ2-7; D gene ambiguous. The starting material was PBMCs, obtained after 12 months of ibrutinib treatment. This TCR was sampled from a human donor with chronic lymphocytic leukemia. The CDR3 reads CSARAYYEQYF. CDR3 nucleotides: TGCAGTGCTAGGGCTTATTACGAGCAGTACTTC.